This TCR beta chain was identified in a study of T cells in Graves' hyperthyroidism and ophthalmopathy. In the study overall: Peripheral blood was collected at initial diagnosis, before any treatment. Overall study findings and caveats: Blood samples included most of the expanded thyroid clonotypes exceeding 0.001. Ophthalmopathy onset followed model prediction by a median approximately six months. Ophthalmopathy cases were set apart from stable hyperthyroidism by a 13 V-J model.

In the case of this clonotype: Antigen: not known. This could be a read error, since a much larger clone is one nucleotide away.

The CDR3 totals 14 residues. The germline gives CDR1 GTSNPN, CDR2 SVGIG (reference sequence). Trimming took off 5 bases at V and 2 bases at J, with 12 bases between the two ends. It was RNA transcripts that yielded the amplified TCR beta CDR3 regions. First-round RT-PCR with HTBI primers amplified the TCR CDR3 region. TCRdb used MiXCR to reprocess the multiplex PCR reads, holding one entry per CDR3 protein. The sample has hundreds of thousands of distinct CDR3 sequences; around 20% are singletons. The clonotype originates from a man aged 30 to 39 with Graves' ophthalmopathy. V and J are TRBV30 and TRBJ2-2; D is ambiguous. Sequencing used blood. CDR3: CAWVRSLNTGELFF. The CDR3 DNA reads TGTGCCTGGGTCCGGTCTCTCAACACCGGGGAGCTGTTTTTT.